The 27 T cell receptor beta chains below were found in one sample sequenced in a study of shared clonotypes between healthy human individuals. CD8 cells classed as naive were CD45RO-negative and positively selected for CCR7, excluding terminally differentiated effector memory CD45RA+ cells. The table came from immunoSEQ multiplex PCR; TCRdb's copy has only in-frame clones and leaves some out. The sample holds about 2.1 million clones; about 93% are singletons and the top ten take 1.5% to 2%. Sample: naive CD8+ T cells from PBMCs. These receptors were obtained from a man between 18 and 35 years old in good health. Some clones in this sample may be carry-over from other donors' samples.

This clone showed up just once. V usage is TRBV7-7 and J usage is TRBJ2-2; 9 positions agree with TRBD1. The germline gives CDR1 SSHAT, CDR2 FNYEAQ (reference sequence). J lost 5 bases, V lost 4 bases, and 5 bases had no gene match. CDR3 size: 15 residues. The CDR3 sequence is CASSSGTGKTGELFF. Written as DNA, the CDR3 is TGTGCCAGCAGCTCCGGGACAGGGAAGACCGGGGAGCTGTTTTTT.

This clone has only one observation. The V call is TRBV21-1, the J call TRBJ2-7; TRBD1, the table's D call, was not compared with the DNA. TRBV21-1 is recorded as a pseudogene. The CDR3 totals 14 residues. The CDR3 DNA is TGTGCCAGCAGCCCCCGGACAAAACTCTACGAGCAGTACTTC. It translates to CASSPRTKLYEQYF.

The V and J genes are TRBV7-9 and TRBJ2-1, with 7 positions matching TRBD1. V shed 5 bases and J 7 bases; nucleotides not matched to a gene: 11. CDR3 length: 15 residues. Germline loops: CDR1 SEHNR, CDR2 FQNEAQ (reference sequence). The CDR3 DNA is TGTGCCAGCAGCAACCGGGACAGTTTATCGAATGAGCAGTTCTTC. Translating gives CASSNRDSLSNEQFF.

The chain combines TRBV5-1 with TRBJ2-7, with 9 bases aligning to TRBD2. The length of the CDR3 is 14 residues. Trimming took 2 bases from V and 4 from J; bases not matched to a gene: 4. Per the germline V gene, CDR1 is SGHRS and CDR2 is YFSETQ. The DNA for the CDR3 is TGCGCCAGCAGCTTCGGCGGGAGGGCATACGAGCAGTACTTC. Its protein is CASSFGGRAYEQYF.

The gene calls are TRBV7-3 and TRBJ2-7, with 8 bases identical to TRBD1. CDR1 is SGHTA and CDR2 is FQGTGA in the germline V gene. Losses at the gene ends were 5 bases for V and 2 bases for J; bases not matched to a gene: 5. The CDR3 contains 14 residues. CDR3 bases: TGTGCCAGCAGCCGAGGACAGGGCGCCTACGAGCAGTACTTC. This codes for CASSRGQGAYEQYF.

The rearrangement links TRBV6-1 to TRBJ2-1, with D uncertain. The CDR3 covers 12 residues. The germline V gene encodes CDR1 MNHNS and CDR2 SASEGT. The V end was cut by 2 bases, the J end by 9 bases, with 8 bases between. In nucleotides, the CDR3 is TGTGCCAGCAGTGAAACGCAGCTTGAGCAGTTCTTC. It specifies CASSETQLEQFF.

The genes are TRBV6-5 and TRBJ1-1, with 7 positions matching TRBD1. CDR3 size: 13 residues. The V segment lost 7 bases and the J segment 4 bases; nucleotides outside the gene matches: 6. CDR1 is MNHEY, CDR2 SVGAGI, per germline. CDR3 nucleotide sequence: TGTGCCAGCAATCTACAGGGGTCCACTGAAGCTTTCTTT. Amino acids: CASNLQGSTEAFF.

The V and J genes are TRBV7-3 and TRBJ2-5; 9 bases are shared with TRBD1. The CDR3 length is 16 residues. Germline loops: CDR1 SGHTA, CDR2 FQGTGA. Unmatched junction bases numbered 5, after V lost 3 bases and J lost 0 bases. The CDR3 region has the DNA TGTGCCAGCAGCTTTGGGACAGGGCCCGACCAAGAGACCCAGTACTTC. This encodes CASSFGTGPDQETQYF.

This chain joins TRBV5-6 and TRBJ2-1, with 7 bases aligning to TRBD2. The junction had 7 bases not matched to a gene; V was cut back by 4 bases and J by 0 bases. The CDR3 length is 16 residues. Germline V gene sequence: CDR1 SGHDT, CDR2 YYEEEE. As DNA, the CDR3 is TGTGCCAGCAGCGTGAGCGGGACGAGCTCCTACAATGAGCAGTTCTTC. It yields the protein CASSVSGTSSYNEQFF.

The chain employs TRBV11-2 and TRBJ2-1; unclear D gene. The V end lost 0 bases, the J end lost 0 bases, and 6 bases lay between the germline ends. Germline V CDR1 and CDR2: SGHAT, FQNNGV. CDR3 length: 15 amino acids. The CDR3 is CASSLEQSSYNEQFF. Written as DNA, the CDR3 is TGTGCCAGCAGCTTAGAACAAAGCTCCTACAATGAGCAGTTCTTC.

CDR3 sequence reads: CASSLRGTVRNTDTQYF. As DNA, the CDR3 is TGTGCCAGCAGTTTACGGGGGACAGTTCGAAACACAGATACGCAGTATTTT. The chain joins TRBV28 to TRBJ2-3; a weak D match, TRBD1 (7 bases). Trimming removed 2 bases at V and 2 bases at J, with 17 bases between. The CDR3 covers 17 residues. Per germline, CDR1 MDHEN and CDR2 SYDVKM.

V gene TRBV4-3 combines with J gene TRBJ2-3; D is uncertain. Germline CDR1 and CDR2: LGHNA and YSLEER. The CDR3 has 13 amino acids. V lost 8 bases to trimming and J lost 3 bases, with 12 bases between them. As DNA, the CDR3 is TGCGCCAGCGCCTGGTCCGTAACAGATACGCAGTATTTT. It translates to CASAWSVTDTQYF.

The chain couples TRBV5-8 to TRBJ2-7; D might be TRBD2 (6 bases). Trimming took 0 bases from V and 7 from J, leaving 29 bases between them. Germline loops: CDR1 SGHTS, CDR2 YDEGEE. CDR3 length: 19 residues. The CDR3 here is CASSLELRSERVPTGEQYF. The CDR3 DNA reads TGTGCCAGCAGCTTGGAGTTAAGGTCAGAGCGGGTACCAACGGGGGAGCAGTACTTC. Looking up the rest from reference TRBV5-8 and TRBJ2-7 gives the full variable domain: EAGVTQSPTHLIKTRGQQATLRCSPISGHTSVYWYQQALGLGLQFLLWYDEGEERNRGNFPPRFSGRQFPNYSSELNVNALELEDSALYLCASSLELRSERVPTGEQYFGPGTRLTVT.

Worth noting for this clone: One end of the junction is discordant with germline, which a read error may explain. The J gene is TRBJ1-1, the V gene TRBV30, with D unresolved. The germline gives CDR1 GTSNPN, CDR2 SVGIG (reference sequence). This CDR3 has 13 residues. DNA for the CDR3: TGTGTCTGGGAATACCTAGGGAGGACTGAAGCTTTCTTT. Protein product: CVWEYLGRTEAFF.

Note on this clone: Additional DNA sequences in this sample encode the identical CDR3. The J gene is TRBJ2-7, the V gene TRBV7-9; D is unclear. Between the trimmed V and J ends, which lost 1 base and 3 bases, there was a span of 10 bases. Germline V gene lookup returns CDR1 SEHNR and CDR2 FQNEAQ (reference sequence). The CDR3 is 14 residues long. The CDR3 loop reads CASSLESQLYEQYF. The CDR3 DNA is TGTGCCAGCAGCTTAGAGTCACAGCTCTACGAGCAGTACTTC.

V gene TRBV2 combines with J gene TRBJ1-1; D possibly corresponds to TRBD1 (6 bases). The CDR3 sequence is 13 residues long. Per germline, CDR1 SNHLY and CDR2 FYNNEI. V shed 6 bases and J shed 0 bases, with 8 bases lying between them. CDR3: CASRQGVNTEAFF. CDR3 DNA sequence: TGTGCCAGCAGACAGGGTGTGAACACTGAAGCTTTCTTT.

This clone occurred once. This chain uses TRBV27 with TRBJ1-5; D gene uncertain. The CDR3 covers 13 residues. Germline CDR1 is MNHEY and CDR2 is SMNVEV (reference sequence). The germline V and J ends were trimmed by 0 bases and 3 bases, with 3 bases remaining between them. CDR3 in DNA: TGTGCCAGCAGTTTATCGGACAATCAGCCCCAGCATTTT. Its translation is CASSLSDNQPQHF.

The table lists this clone with a count of one. The chain uses TRBV7-9 and TRBJ2-7, with D tentatively TRBD1 (6 bases). This CDR3 spans 12 amino acids. CDR1 SEHNR and CDR2 FQNEAQ come from the germline V gene (reference sequence). V dropped 5 bases and J dropped 3 bases, with 8 bases sitting between them. CDR3 protein: CASSGDNYEQYF. CDR3 DNA: TGTGCCAGCAGCGGGGACAACTACGAGCAGTACTTC.

The chain is built from TRBV10-3 and TRBJ1-4, with no clear D. The V gene's germline CDR1 is ENHRY and CDR2 SYGVKD. Trimming shortened V by 0 bases and J by 6 bases, and 14 bases separated the two germline ends. The CDR3 loop spans 16 amino acids. The CDR3, as DNA: TGTGCCATCAGTGAGTCCAAGGCAGTTGTGGATGAAAAACTGTTTTTT. It encodes CAISESKAVVDEKLFF.

J is TRBJ2-7 and V is TRBV4-2; D may correspond to TRBD1 or TRBD2 (5 bases each). Germline CDR1 reads LGHNA; CDR2 reads YNFKEQ. The length of the CDR3 is 15 residues. Trimming pared 1 base from V and 1 base from J, leaving 11 bases between. The CDR3 sequence: CASSQGTDRSYEQYF. CDR3 bases: TGTGCCAGCAGCCAAGGGACTGACAGATCCTACGAGCAGTACTTC.

The chain joins TRBV6-4 to TRBJ1-2; possibly TRBD1 for D (5 bases). CDR3 size: 14 residues. V lost 0 bases and J 4 bases, leaving 9 bases between the germline ends. CDR1 is MRHNA and CDR2 is SNTAGT in the germline V gene. Here the CDR3 reads CASSDSQGRYGYTF. DNA for the CDR3: TGTGCCAGCAGTGACTCGCAGGGCCGCTATGGCTACACCTTC.

The J gene is TRBJ2-5, the V gene TRBV7-8; 7 bases agree with TRBD1. The junction had 0 bases not matched to a gene; V was cut back by 3 bases and J by 2 bases. Germline CDR1 SGHVS, CDR2 FQNEAQ. CDR3 length equals 13 residues. The CDR3 is CASSLGQQETQYF. In DNA, the CDR3 is TGTGCCAGCAGCTTGGGACAGCAAGAGACCCAGTACTTC. Full variable domain (rest looked up from reference TRBV7-8 and TRBJ2-5): GAGVSQSPRYKVAKRGQDVALRCDPISGHVSLFWYQQALGQGPEFLTYFQNEAQLDKSGLPSDRFFAERPEGSVSTLKIQRTQQEDSAVYLCASSLGQQETQYFGPGTRLLVL.

V and J are TRBV30 and TRBJ2-6, with D hard to call. The length of the CDR3 is 13 residues. Germline CDR1 reads GTSNPN; CDR2 reads SVGIG (reference sequence). Trimming removed 3 bases from V and 3 bases from J, with 6 bases in between. CDR3 in DNA: TGTGCCTGGAGGTGGGTTGGGGCCAACGTCCTGACTTTC. Amino acids: CAWRWVGANVLTF.

This clone was recorded a few times. The rearrangement uses TRBV25-1 and TRBJ1-5, with 8 bases that match TRBD1. Germline V lookup: CDR1 MGHDK, CDR2 SYGVNS. After removal of 4 bases from V and 8 bases from J, the junction contained 7 bases not matched to a gene. The CDR3 loop spans 14 amino acids. CDR3 sequence reads: CASSGQGRMEPQHF. CDR3 DNA sequence: TGTGCCAGCAGTGGACAGGGGAGAATGGAGCCCCAGCATTTT. Using reference TRBV25-1 and TRBJ1-5 for the parts outside the CDR3, the full variable domain is EADIYQTPRYLVIGTGKKITLECSQTMGHDKMYWYQQDPGMELHLIHYSYGVNSTEKGDLSSESTVSRIRTEHFPLTLESARPSHTSQYLCASSGQGRMEPQHFGDGTRLSIL.

This rearrangement joins TRBV28 to TRBJ1-2, with TRBD1 as a possible D gene (6 bases). Between the trimmed V and J ends, which lost 4 bases and 8 bases, there was a span of 14 bases. The CDR3 contains 13 residues. Per the germline V gene, CDR1 is MDHEN and CDR2 is SYDVKM. As DNA, the CDR3 is TGTGCCAGCAGTTACAGGGTAATGAGCGGCTACACCTTC. Its translation: CASSYRVMSGYTF.

The chain couples TRBV11-3 to TRBJ2-3, with 7 bases fitting TRBD2. The germline gives CDR1 SGHNT, CDR2 YENEEA. Trimming at V came to 5 bases and at J to 0 bases, leaving 5 bases not matched to a gene. CDR3 length equals 15 residues. CDR3 bases: TGTGCCAGCAGCCGGGGGGACTTTAGCACAGATACGCAGTATTTT. This encodes CASSRGDFSTDTQYF.

This clone appeared once. The genes are TRBV4-3 and TRBJ2-3, with D possibly being TRBD1 (5 bases). The germline V gene encodes CDR1 LGHNA and CDR2 YSLEER. This CDR3 is 15 amino acids long. V gave up 6 bases and J gave up 3 bases, with 16 bases separating them. The CDR3 sequence: CASRKTGFQTDTQYF. CDR3 coding DNA: TGCGCCAGCAGAAAAACAGGCTTTCAAACAGATACGCAGTATTTT.